This T cell receptor beta chain stems from a study of blood T cell repertoires in COVID-19. Study background: COVID-19 samples, acute and convalescent, were from the United States, Italy and Spain. In each case, the material was cDNA or gDNA derived from T cells, B-cell-depleted T cells, or PBMCs.

Germline CDR1 and CDR2: SGHTA and FQGNSA. The ends were cut back, 5 bases at V and 0 bases at J, with 11 bases in the middle. The CDR3 is 15 amino acids. Source study methods: Scientists estimated how many nucleated cells there were by amplifying reference gene primers. Produced via immunoSEQ multiplex PCR; TCRdb's table is partial and in-frame only. V and J calls and clone size follow that table, whereas D and trimming were derived from the DNA. The sample has 90,000 to 150,000 clones; roughly 91% are singletons. The sample was peripheral blood. The chain has TRBV7-2 and TRBJ1-5, with D unclear. The sequence was collected from a human donor with acute or convalescent COVID-19. The donor label of this sample is uncertain. CDR3 residues: CASSNSHFSNQPQHF. DNA of the CDR3: TGTGCCAGCAGCAACAGCCACTTTAGCAATCAGCCCCAGCATTTT.